One and the same sample provided the 10 T cell receptor beta chains below, sequenced in a study of T cell responses to AZD1222 COVID-19 vaccine. Assay: immunoSEQ multiplex PCR; the TCRdb copy retains only in-frame clones and omits some. Here the sample spans approximately 100,000 clones, roughly 90% being singletons. The sequencing used peripheral blood, collected on day 0 of AZD1222 vaccination. Receptors were obtained from an adult in good health.

This clone appeared a single time. The chain recombines TRBV28 with TRBJ2-1; 9 bases align to TRBD2. Germline values: CDR1 MDHEN, CDR2 SYDVKM. J lost 6 bases, V lost 8 bases, and 17 bases had no gene match. CDR3 size: 17 residues. In DNA form, the CDR3 reads TGTGCCAGCCAGGGCCCCCTGGGGCGGGGGGGCCCCAATGAGCAGTTCTTC. Protein: CASQGPLGRGGPNEQFF.

This chain joins TRBV18 and TRBJ1-1; 9 nucleotides match TRBD1. The CDR3 length is 16 residues. Per germline, CDR1 KGHSH and CDR2 LQKENI. V was pared by 3 bases and J by 1 base, with 6 bases of the junction left unmatched. The CDR3 loop reads CASSPGQGGTNTEAFF. Written as DNA, the CDR3 is TGTGCCAGCTCACCGGGACAGGGAGGGACGAACACTGAAGCTTTCTTT.

This rearrangement joins TRBV19 to TRBJ1-2; 9 bases fit TRBD1. V dropped 7 bases and J dropped 9; count of bases not matched to a gene: 9. The V gene's germline CDR1 is LNHDA and CDR2 SQIVND (reference sequence). The length of the CDR3 is 13 residues. The CDR3 DNA sequence: TGTGCCAGTAACCCGGACAGGGGAAGGAGCTACACCTTC. This codes for CASNPDRGRSYTF.

CDR3 sequence reads: CASSQGGGTGTEAFF. The CDR3 DNA reads as TGTGCCAGCAGCCAAGGCGGGGGGACAGGCACTGAAGCTTTCTTT. The V call is TRBV3-1 (or the pseudogene TRBV3-2), the J call TRBJ1-1, with 8 bases matching TRBD1. Trimming at V came to 1 base and at J to 4 bases, leaving 5 bases not matched to a gene. Germline V CDR1 and CDR2: LGHDT, YNNKEL (reference sequence). The CDR3 is 15 amino acids.

This chain joins TRBV5-6 and TRBJ1-5; D is undetermined. The length of the CDR3 is 15 residues. Germline-derived CDR1 and CDR2 are SGHDT and YYEEEE. V was shortened by 3 bases and J by 5 bases, with 15 bases between the two germline ends. CDR3 sequence reads: CASSSGYGKHQPQHF. The CDR3 nucleotides are TGTGCCAGCAGCTCGGGATATGGGAAACATCAGCCCCAGCATTTT.

This chain uses TRBV4-2 with TRBJ2-5; D is uncertain. The germline V gene has CDR1 LGHNA and CDR2 YNFKEQ. The length of the CDR3 is 13 residues. V shed 4 bases and J shed 0 bases, with 6 bases lying between them. The CDR3 nucleotides read TGTGCCAGCAGCCTGAACTACCAAGAGACCCAGTACTTC. Its protein product is CASSLNYQETQYF.

In this sample, this clone turned up once. The chain carries TRBV10-2 and TRBJ2-5; 8 bases line up with TRBD1. CDR1 is WSHSY, CDR2 SAAADI, per germline. This CDR3 comprises 13 residues. Trimming at V came to 8 bases and at J to 9 bases, leaving 11 bases not matched to a gene. DNA for the CDR3: TGCGCCAGCGGGGACAGGCTTGGGGCAGCCCAGTACTTC. It codes for CASGDRLGAAQYF.

This chain connects TRBV7-9 to TRBJ2-2, with a tentative D call TRBD2 (7 bases). V was pared by 8 bases and J by 2 bases, with 18 bases between. The CDR3 extends over 16 amino acids. The germline V gene has CDR1 SEHNR and CDR2 FQNEAQ (reference sequence). This CDR3 reads CASRGAWQDNTGELFF. CDR3 nucleotide sequence: TGTGCCAGCCGGGGGGCTTGGCAGGACAACACCGGGGAGCTGTTTTTT. Full variable domain (missing parts from reference TRBV7-9 and TRBJ2-2): DTGVSQNPRHKITKRGQNVTFRCDPISEHNRLYWYRQTLGQGPEFLTYFQNEAQLEKSRLLSDRFSAERPKGSFSTLEIQRTEQGDSAMYLCASRGAWQDNTGELFFGEGSRLTVL.

The genes are TRBV11-2 and TRBJ1-1; TRBD1 might be the D (6 bases). The CDR3 has 15 amino acids. V lost 4 bases, J lost 3 bases, and 15 bases lay in between. Germline CDR1 is SGHAT and CDR2 is FQNNGV. The CDR3, as DNA: TGTGCCAGCAGCTCGACTGGAGGGGGGGACACTGAAGCTTTCTTT. Its translation is CASSSTGGGDTEAFF.

This chain links TRBV6-5 with TRBJ2-2; D is uncertain. This CDR3 region has 15 residues. CDR1 MNHEY and CDR2 SVGAGI come from the germline V gene. Trimming cost V 0 bases and J 5 bases, with 10 bases left between them. The CDR3 nucleotides read TGTGCCAGCAGTTACTCGAGTTGGGTTACCGGGGAGCTGTTTTTT. Translation gives CASSYSSWVTGELFF.